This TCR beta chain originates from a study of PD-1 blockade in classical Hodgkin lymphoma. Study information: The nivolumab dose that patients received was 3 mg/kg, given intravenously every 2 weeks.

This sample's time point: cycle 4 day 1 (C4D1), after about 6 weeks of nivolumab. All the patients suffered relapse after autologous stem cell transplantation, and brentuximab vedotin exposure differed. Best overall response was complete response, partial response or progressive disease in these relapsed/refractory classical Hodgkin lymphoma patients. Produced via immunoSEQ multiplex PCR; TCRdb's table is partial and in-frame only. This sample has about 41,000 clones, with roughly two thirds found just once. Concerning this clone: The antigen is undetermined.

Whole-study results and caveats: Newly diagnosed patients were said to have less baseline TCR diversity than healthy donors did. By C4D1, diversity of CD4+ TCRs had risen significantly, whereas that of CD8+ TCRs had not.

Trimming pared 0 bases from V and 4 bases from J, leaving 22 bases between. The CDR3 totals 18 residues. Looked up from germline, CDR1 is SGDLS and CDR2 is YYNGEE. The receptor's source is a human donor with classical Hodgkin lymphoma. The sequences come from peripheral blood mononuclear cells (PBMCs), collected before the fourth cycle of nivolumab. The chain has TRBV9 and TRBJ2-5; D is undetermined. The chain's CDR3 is CASSVAAWPEPQRETQYF. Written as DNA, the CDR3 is TGTGCCAGCAGCGTAGCGGCATGGCCAGAGCCGCAAAGAGAGACCCAGTACTTC.